This TCR beta chain was identified in a study of identical twins (dated by TCRdb to about 2016). About the investigation overall: To test whether fetal clonotypes persist, this study deep-sequenced TCR alpha and beta repertoires from monozygotic twins, from unrelated adults of various ages, and from cord blood. To rule out contamination, replicate twin experiments were performed at different times with different library preparation protocols.

Here is what the overall study found, with its caveats: Fewer insertions were carried by abundant cord blood beta clonotypes, a similar but weaker trend appeared in young adult naive repertoires, and no such trend appeared in memory repertoires. A weaker excess of twin sharing was found in beta out-of-frame sequences because the signal-to-noise ratio was lowered by fewer shared sequences. Out-of-frame TCR alpha sequences shared between twins showed an excess of low generation-probability sequences compared with coincidental sharing between unrelated individuals. Conclusions relied on cross-sectional statistical analysis, since the same donors could not be followed over many years. Zero-insertion analyses could be partly confounded by invariant T cells such as MAIT and iNKT, although diverse VJ usage argued against such confounding for most clonotypes. In monozygotic twins, out-of-frame TCR alpha sharing was systematically underestimated by recombination models, although the models agreed with sharing between unrelated individuals.

Libraries were built with 5' RACE. Sequencing used an Illumina HiSeq 2000. A universal primer binding site was added through template switching, and the final cDNA carried a unique molecular identifier so that TCR cDNA molecules could be counted accurately. Specific primers in the conserved constant-segment region were used to synthesize first-strand cDNA for the TCR alpha and beta chains. To control for contamination, every cDNA library carried two barcodes: a SMART-Mk sample barcode plus Illumina barcodes. TruSeq adapter sequences, together with Illumina sample barcodes, were added in two successive PCR steps. Sequencing of the TCR alpha and beta cDNA libraries was done on the Illumina HiSeq platform using custom primers. The authors' analysis ran thus. Unique molecular identifiers were extracted from raw reads with MiGEC, and CDR3 positions were determined with MiXCR. Recombination models were inferred per individual with the repgenHMM and IGoR tools using an EM algorithm. Shared clonotype analysis was performed with the tcR package in R, normalizing sharing by the product of cloneset sizes. To study raw recombination without the effects of thymic and clonal selection, out-of-frame nonproductive sequences were analyzed. Clones were called with MiXCR by TCRdb after fastp trimmed the public reads at Q25, and only in-frame beta chains were retained. Every entry covers one CDR3 protein and lists the most common genes and DNA from its rows. The V and J calls were not made by the authors but by TCRdb's processing. The sample table holds fewer than 350,000 distinct CDR3 sequences, of which about 8.3% were seen once. Jointly, the top ten make up roughly 2% of the sample.

All donors were healthy Caucasians. The twin cohort comprised three pairs of female monozygotic twins, all aged roughly 18 to 29 years. Miltenyi CD45RO+ enrichment and human naive T-cell isolation kits were used to isolate memory (CD45RO+) and naive T cells from PBMC. This clonotype has a count of ten or more. Its antigen remains undetermined. No much larger clonotype is one base removed from it; base qualities were not supplied. CDR3 length: 15 amino acids, cysteine to phenylalanine. Just the 45-base CDR3 DNA is kept, in frame starting at base 1. The germline V gene supplies CDR1 MNHEY and CDR2 SVGEGT. V loses 2 bases, J loses 5 bases, and the germline ends lie 15 bases apart. The same data also contributed to another study, on yellow fever vaccine responses in identical twins. The second investigation adds: The authors reported that the T cell response to vaccination in identical twins appeared partly convergent and partly personalized. In identical twins, the study followed T cell clones that responded to the vaccine with precision.

The material sequenced was memory (CD45RO+) T cells sorted from blood. The cell subset or site label on this specimen signifies: CD45RO+ enriched T cells. The chain is encoded by TRBV6-2 or TRBV6-3 joined to TRBJ1-2, and possibly TRBD1, on 5 matching bases. The TCR comes from a woman aged 18-29 years in good health. For the CDR3, the sequence is CASSYGQGTNYGYTF. The DNA sequence is TGTGCCAGCAGTTACGGCCAGGGCACCAATTATGGCTACACCTTC.